Following are 17 T cell receptor beta chains from one sample sequenced in a study of response to subunit inactivated influenza vaccine. TCRdb re-called the RT-PCR reads through MiXCR, storing one row per CDR3 protein. The table includes 500,000 to 750,000 distinct CDR3 sequences, approximately 14% detected once. This material consisted of PBMCs from blood, taken roughly 12 days after vaccination. These receptors originate from a man aged 45 to 65 who received an inactivated influenza vaccine.

This clonotype was seen a few times. V usage is TRBV20-1 and J usage is TRBJ2-5; tentative D call: TRBD1 (5 bases). The CDR3 has 12 amino acids. The germline V gene has CDR1 DFQATT and CDR2 SNEGSKA (reference sequence). The CDR3 spells CSPKGYQETQYF. Here the CDR3 DNA reads TGCAGCCCCAAGGGGTACCAAGAGACCCAGTACTTC.

The chain couples TRBV11-1 to TRBJ2-7; 9 nucleotides agree with TRBD2. From germline, CDR1 is SGHAT and CDR2 FQDESV (reference sequence). Trimming at V came to 6 bases and at J to 4 bases, leaving 7 bases not matched to a gene. The CDR3 has 14 residues. CDR3: CASRRVAGEYEQYF. The CDR3 coding sequence is TGTGCCAGCAGGCGAGTAGCGGGAGAATACGAGCAGTACTTC. Full variable domain (missing parts from reference TRBV11-1 and TRBJ2-7): EAEVAQSPRYKITEKSQAVAFWCDPISGHATLYWYRQILGQGPELLVQFQDESVVDDSQLPKDRFSAERLKGVDSTLKIQPAELGDSAMYLCASRRVAGEYEQYFGPGTRLTVT.

This chain connects TRBV20-1 to TRBJ2-7; TRBD2 agrees at 7 bases. Per germline, CDR1 DFQATT and CDR2 SNEGSKA (reference sequence). The CDR3 length is 16 residues. V lost 6 bases, J lost 1 base, and 15 bases stayed unmatched. The CDR3 DNA reads as TGCAGTGCAACGTACGTGTCGGCGGGAGCGTCCTACGAGCAGTACTTC. As protein: CSATYVSAGASYEQYF.

The chain links TRBV6-1 to TRBJ2-7, with 8 bases aligning to TRBD1. The V gene end was trimmed by 5 bases and the J gene end by 3 bases; junction bases not matched to a gene: 9. The germline V gene encodes CDR1 MNHNS and CDR2 SASEGT. This CDR3 is 15 amino acids long. The CDR3 is CASSTPDRVHYEQYF. As DNA, the CDR3 is TGTGCCAGCAGTACCCCGGACAGGGTCCACTACGAGCAGTACTTC.

The chain joins TRBV28 to TRBJ2-1; D assignment may be TRBD1 or TRBD2 (5 bases each). The ends were cut back, 6 bases at V and 8 bases at J, with 14 bases in the middle. CDR1 is MDHEN, CDR2 SYDVKM, per germline. This CDR3 is built from 13 residues. The CDR3 is CASRRGPRYEQFF. The CDR3 DNA follows: TGTGCCAGCAGACGGGGCCCGAGGTATGAGCAGTTCTTC. Supplemented by reference TRBV28 and TRBJ2-1, the full variable domain reads DVKVTQSSRYLVKRTGEKVFLECVQDMDHENMFWYRQDPGLGLRLIYFSYDVKMKEKGDIPEGYSVSREKKERFSLILESASTNQTSMYLCASRRGPRYEQFFGPGTRLTVL.

This clonotype has a count of ten or more. The chain joins TRBV27 to TRBJ1-1; a weak D match, TRBD1 (5 bases). The CDR3 runs to 13 residues. Trimming took off 0 bases at V and 5 bases at J, with 7 bases between the two ends. Germline CDR1 and CDR2: MNHEY and SMNVEV (reference sequence). CDR3 loop: CASSLSRGTEAFF. The CDR3 DNA reads as TGTGCCAGCAGTTTATCGCGGGGGACTGAAGCTTTCTTT.

This clonotype has just a few counts. This rearrangement joins TRBV7-2 to TRBJ2-3; TRBD2 matches 7 bases. CDR1 and CDR2 from the germline V gene are SGHTA and FQGNSA. CDR3 length: 15 amino acids. J was trimmed by 1 base and V by 5 bases; bases with no gene match: 6. In DNA, the CDR3 is TGTGCCAGCAGCATGACTGGGGGGGGCACAGATACGCAGTATTTT. Translation gives CASSMTGGGTDTQYF.

This clonotype occurred a few times. The gene calls are TRBV3-1 and TRBJ2-1, with 11 bases matching TRBD2. Germline loops: CDR1 LGHDT, CDR2 YNNKEL (reference sequence). With V trimmed by 6 bases and J by 3 bases, 10 bases remained unmatched. The CDR3 covers 17 residues. The CDR3 here is CASRDSGGVYGYNEQFF. CDR3 nucleotide sequence: TGTGCCAGCAGGGATAGCGGGGGGGTTTATGGCTACAATGAGCAGTTCTTC.

On this clonotype: The conserved final phenylalanine or tryptophan is absent from the CDR3, which likely points to a read error. The chain is built from TRBV28 and TRBJ2-5; 8 nucleotides agree with TRBD1. The length of the CDR3 is 15 residues. In germline, CDR1 is MDHEN, CDR2 SYDVKM. The J segment lost 2 bases and the V segment lost 5 bases, leaving 7 bases of the junction unmatched. The CDR3 sequence: CASSPGDRQQETQYY. The CDR3, as DNA: TGTGCCAGCAGTCCCGGGGACAGGCAACAAGAGACCCAGTACTAC.

The CDR3 DNA reads TGTGCCAGCAGCTCGGGGGGCGGGAGGCCGCCCTACGAGCAGTACTTC. Amino acids: CASSSGGGRPPYEQYF. The rearrangement joins TRBV5-5 to TRBJ2-7, with TRBD2 identical over 8 bases. CDR1 and CDR2 from the germline V gene are SGHKS and YYEKEE (reference sequence). This CDR3 is 16 amino acids long. V was clipped by 3 bases and J by 2 bases; unmatched bases: 10.

The sample holds a few counts of this clonotype. The chain employs TRBV6-2 or TRBV6-3 and TRBJ2-2; no clear D gene. CDR1 MNHEY and CDR2 SVGEGT come from the germline V gene. The CDR3 contains 12 residues. Between the trimmed V and J ends, which lost 7 bases and 7 bases, there was a span of 10 bases. CDR3 sequence (DNA): TGTGCCAGCAATGGGTACGGCGGGGAGCTGTTTTTT. Translation gives CASNGYGGELFF.

This clonotype was seen a single time. The chain's CDR3 is CASSQGSGRASPNTGELFF. The CDR3 bases are TGCGCCAGCAGCCAGGGTAGCGGGAGGGCCAGTCCTAACACCGGGGAGCTGTTTTTT. The gene calls are TRBV4-3 and TRBJ2-2, with 11 bases aligning to TRBD2. Germline V gives CDR1 LGHNA, CDR2 YSLEER. CDR3 length: 19 residues. V gave up 3 bases and J gave up 2 bases; unmatched junction bases: 11.

This chain uses TRBV5-1 with TRBJ2-3, with D tentatively TRBD1 (6 bases). From germline, CDR1 is SGHRS and CDR2 YFSETQ. Trimming took 4 bases from V and 7 from J, leaving 28 bases between them. This CDR3 is built from 18 residues. The CDR3 here is CASSLTLPSDRFGYTQYF. The CDR3 DNA reads as TGCGCCAGCAGCCTCACCCTCCCATCCGACAGGTTTGGGTATACGCAGTATTTT.

A few counts support this clonotype. The chain is built from TRBV6-1 and TRBJ2-1; D ambiguous. CDR1 MNHNS and CDR2 SASEGT come from the germline V gene. There are 15 residues in the CDR3. Trimming left V 6 bases short and J 3 bases short, with 15 bases between. In DNA, the CDR3 is TGTGCCAGCAGGACCGACTTTTCCCTCTACAATGAGCAGTTCTTC. Translated: CASRTDFSLYNEQFF.

There are many counts of this clonotype. This chain joins TRBV5-1 and TRBJ2-5, with TRBD2 identical over 13 bases. Germline V lookup: CDR1 SGHRS, CDR2 YFSETQ. This CDR3 comprises 16 residues. With 4 bases clipped from V and 4 bases from J, the junction kept 7 bases outside the gene matches. As DNA, the CDR3 is TGCGCCAGCAGCCGAACTCGGACTAGCGGGGGAGAGACCCAGTACTTC. Protein sequence: CASSRTRTSGGETQYF.

The chain joins TRBV6-2 or TRBV6-3 to TRBJ2-2; perhaps TRBD1 as D (5 bases). V was pared by 6 bases and J by 0 bases, with 14 bases between. Germline CDR1 and CDR2: MNHEY and SVGEGT. The CDR3 has 16 amino acids. CDR3 DNA: TGTGCCAGCAGATCTGACAGTATCGCGAACACCGGGGAGCTGTTTTTT. It translates to CASRSDSIANTGELFF.

This clonotype was counted a few times. The chain links TRBV4-3 to TRBJ2-7, with D unclear. V gave up 0 bases and J gave up 4 bases, with 16 bases separating them. CDR1 and CDR2 from the germline V gene are LGHNA and YSLEER. CDR3 length equals 16 residues. This CDR3 is CASSQEITGLFYEQYF. The CDR3 bases are TGCGCCAGCAGCCAAGAAATCACTGGTCTGTTTTACGAGCAGTACTTC.